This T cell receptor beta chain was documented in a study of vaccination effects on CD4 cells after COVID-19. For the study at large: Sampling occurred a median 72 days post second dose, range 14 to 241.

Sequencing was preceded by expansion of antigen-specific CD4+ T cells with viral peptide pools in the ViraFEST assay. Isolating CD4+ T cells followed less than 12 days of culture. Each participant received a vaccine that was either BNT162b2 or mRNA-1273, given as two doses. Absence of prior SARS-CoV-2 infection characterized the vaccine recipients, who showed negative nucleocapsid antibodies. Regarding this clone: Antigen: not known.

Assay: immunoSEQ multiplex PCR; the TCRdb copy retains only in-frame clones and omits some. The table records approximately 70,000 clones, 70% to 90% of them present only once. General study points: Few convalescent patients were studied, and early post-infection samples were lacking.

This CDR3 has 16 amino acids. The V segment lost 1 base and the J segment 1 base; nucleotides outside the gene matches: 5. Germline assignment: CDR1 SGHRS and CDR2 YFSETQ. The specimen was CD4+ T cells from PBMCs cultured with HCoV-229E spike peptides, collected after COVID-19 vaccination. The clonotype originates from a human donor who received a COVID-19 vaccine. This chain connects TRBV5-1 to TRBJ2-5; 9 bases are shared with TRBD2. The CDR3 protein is CASSLRAGGPQETQYF. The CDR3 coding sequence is TGCGCCAGCAGCTTGCGAGCGGGGGGACCCCAAGAGACCCAGTACTTC.